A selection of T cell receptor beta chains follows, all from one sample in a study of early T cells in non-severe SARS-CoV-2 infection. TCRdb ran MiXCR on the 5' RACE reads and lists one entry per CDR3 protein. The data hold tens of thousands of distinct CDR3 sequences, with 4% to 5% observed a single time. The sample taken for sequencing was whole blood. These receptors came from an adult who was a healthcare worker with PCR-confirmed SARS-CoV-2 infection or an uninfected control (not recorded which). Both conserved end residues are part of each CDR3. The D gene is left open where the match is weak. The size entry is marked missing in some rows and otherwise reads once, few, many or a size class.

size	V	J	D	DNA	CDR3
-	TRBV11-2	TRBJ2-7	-	TGTGCCAGCAGGGCTGGCAGTTCCTACGAGCAGTACTTC	CASRAGSSYEQYF
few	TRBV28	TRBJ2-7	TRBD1	TGTGCCAGCAGACTGGGACAGGGGGCCCTCTACTTC	CASRLGQGALYF
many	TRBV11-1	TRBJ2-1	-	TGTGCCAGCAGCTTGGTTAGCCCCTCGGACAATGAGCAGTTCTTC	CASSLVSPSDNEQFF
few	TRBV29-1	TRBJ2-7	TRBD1	TGCAGCGTTATGGGGGATGGGACAGAGCGCGAGCAGTACTTC	CSVMGDGTEREQYF
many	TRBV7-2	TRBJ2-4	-	TGTGCCAGCAGCCGCAGCGGAAACATTCAGTACTTC	CASSRSGNIQYF
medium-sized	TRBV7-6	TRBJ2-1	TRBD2	TGTGCCAGCAGCCCGGGACCGGGAGGGATGAATGAGCAGTTCTTC	CASSPGPGGMNEQFF
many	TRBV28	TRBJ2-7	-	TGTGCCAGCACTCAGGGCGGAACCAACTACGAGCAGTACTTC	CASTQGGTNYEQYF
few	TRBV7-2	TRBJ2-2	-	TGTGCCAGCAGCTGGCTAGGAACTCTTGGCACCGGGGAGCTGTTTTTT	CASSWLGTLGTGELFF
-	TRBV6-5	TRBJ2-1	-	TGTGCCAGCAAAAGAAACAATGAGCAGTTCTTC	CASKRNNEQFF
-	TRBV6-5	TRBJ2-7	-	TGTGCCAGCAGTTACCGGGACGGATTCTACGAGCAGTACTTC	CASSYRDGFYEQYF
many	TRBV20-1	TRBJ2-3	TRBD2	TGCAGTGCAGGGGGACTAGTCGGAACAGATACGCAGTATTTT	CSAGGLVGTDTQYF
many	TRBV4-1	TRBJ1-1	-	TGCGCCAGCAGCCAAGAGGAGGCTGGCTGGGGGGGCACAAACACTGAAGCTTTCTTT	CASSQEEAGWGGTNTEAFF
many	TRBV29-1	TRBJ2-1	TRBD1	TGCAGCGTTGAAGTGGGTACAGGGGTCAATGAGCAGTTCTTC	CSVEVGTGVNEQFF
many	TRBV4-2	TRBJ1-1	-	TGTGCCAGCAGCCAAGATCCGGGCGAGGGGGGTACCGAAGCTTTCTTT	CASSQDPGEGGTEAFF
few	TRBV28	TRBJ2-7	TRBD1	TGTGCCAGCAGTTTAGGGACAGCCAGCTCCTACGAGCAGTACTTC	CASSLGTASSYEQYF
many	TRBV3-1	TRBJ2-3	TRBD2	TGTGCCAGCAGCCAGACCCCGGGACTAGCGGGAGGAAATACGCAGTATTTT	CASSQTPGLAGGNTQYF
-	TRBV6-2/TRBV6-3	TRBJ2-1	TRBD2	TGTGCCAGCAGGAAGCGGGAGATATGCAATGAGCAGTTCTTC	CASRKREICNEQFF
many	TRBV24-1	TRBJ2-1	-	TGTGCCACCAGTGATTCCCGGGGTCGCTCCTACAATGAGCAGTTCTTC	CATSDSRGRSYNEQFF
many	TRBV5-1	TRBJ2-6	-	TGCGCCAGCAGCCTCCGTCCCTCTGGGGCCAACGTCCTGACTTTC	CASSLRPSGANVLTF
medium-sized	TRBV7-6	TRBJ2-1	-	TGTGCCAGCAGCTTAGGCCAGATCAATGAGCAGTTCTTC	CASSLGQINEQFF
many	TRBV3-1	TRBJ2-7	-	TGTGCCAGCAGCCAAGGACTGAAAGAGCAGTACTTC	CASSQGLKEQYF
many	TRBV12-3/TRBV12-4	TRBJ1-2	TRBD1	TGTGCCAGCAGTCCTTCCGGGACAGGCTATGGCTACACCTTC	CASSPSGTGYGYTF
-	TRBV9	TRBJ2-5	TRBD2	TGTGCCAGCAGCATTAGCGGGAGAGGTAGGGGCGAGACCCAGTACTTC	CASSISGRGRGETQYF
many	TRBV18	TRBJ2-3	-	TGTGCCAGCTCACCACCGGGGTCAGATACGCAGTATTTT	CASSPPGSDTQYF
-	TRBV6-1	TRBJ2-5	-	TGTGCCAGCTTTCAAGAGACCCAGTACTTC	CASFQETQYF
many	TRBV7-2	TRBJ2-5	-	TGTGCCAGCAGCCAAGTGTGGGGACCTCCGGAGACCCAGTACTTC	CASSQVWGPPETQYF
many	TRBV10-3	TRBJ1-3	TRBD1	TGTGCCATCAGTGAGTCAGGGACAGGGGTCGCTGGAAACACCATATATTTT	CAISESGTGVAGNTIYF
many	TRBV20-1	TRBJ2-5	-	TGCAGTGCCAAAAGGACAGAAGTGATTCAAGAGACCCAGTACTTC	CSAKRTEVIQETQYF
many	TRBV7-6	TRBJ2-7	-	TGTGCCAGCAGCTTAGGTAGCGCCTCAGTTTCCTACGAGCAGTACTTC	CASSLGSASVSYEQYF
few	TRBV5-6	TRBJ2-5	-	TGTGCCAGCAGCACTCGACTACCGCGGGAGACCCAGTACTTC	CASSTRLPRETQYF
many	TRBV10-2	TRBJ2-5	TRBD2	TGCGCCAGCAGTGAGTCGACAGAACTAGCGGGCTCGCTCCAAGAGACCCAGTACTTC	CASSESTELAGSLQETQYF
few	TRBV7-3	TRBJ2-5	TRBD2	TGTGCCAGCAGCCCAGGCGGGGGGCGAGAGACCCAGTACTTC	CASSPGGGRETQYF
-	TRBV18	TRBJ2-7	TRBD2	TGTGCCAGCTCAGTGAGCGGGAGTAGCTCCTACGAGCAGTACTTC	CASSVSGSSSYEQYF
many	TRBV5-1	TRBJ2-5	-	TGCGCCAGCAGTCACACAGGGAAGGAAGAGACCCAGTACTTC	CASSHTGKEETQYF
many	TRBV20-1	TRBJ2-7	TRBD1	TGCAGTGTCTGGACAGGTGACTCCTACGAGCAGTACTTC	CSVWTGDSYEQYF
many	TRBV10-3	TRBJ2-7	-	TGTGCCATCAAGCCACCAGGGGTTTACGAGCAGTACTTC	CAIKPPGVYEQYF
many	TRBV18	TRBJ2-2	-	TGTGCCAGCTCACCACGGGAATCGAACACCGGGGAGCTGTTTTTT	CASSPRESNTGELFF
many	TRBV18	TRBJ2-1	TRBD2	TGTGCCAGCTCACCAAGGCTCACTAGCGGTTGGGTTGAGCAGTTCTTC	CASSPRLTSGWVEQFF
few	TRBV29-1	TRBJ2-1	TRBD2	TGCAGCGTTGAAGATAGCCGGCTAGCGGGAGGGCCCGGTGAGCAGTTCTTC	CSVEDSRLAGGPGEQFF
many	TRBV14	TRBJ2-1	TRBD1	TGTGCCAGCAGCCAACAGGACAGGGCAATCAATGAGCAGTTCTTC	CASSQQDRAINEQFF
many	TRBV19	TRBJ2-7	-	TGTGCCAGTAGTATCAGTGGGACTTACGAGCAGTACTTC	CASSISGTYEQYF
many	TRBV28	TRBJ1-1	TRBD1	TGTGCCAGCAGTTTAGTGGGGTACAGGGGGCGAGACACTGAAGCTTTCTTT	CASSLVGYRGRDTEAFF
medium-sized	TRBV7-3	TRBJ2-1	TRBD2	TGTGCCAGCAGCTTATTAGCGGGAGGGCCTGATGAGCAGTTCTTC	CASSLLAGGPDEQFF
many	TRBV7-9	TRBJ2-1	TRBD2	TGTGCCAGCAGCTTTCCTTGGCGGGAGGACAATGAGCAGTTCTTC	CASSFPWREDNEQFF
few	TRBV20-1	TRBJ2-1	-	TGCAGTGCTAGGGACTGGAAGGGATATAGGGGGTCCAATGAGCAGTTCTTC	CSARDWKGYRGSNEQFF
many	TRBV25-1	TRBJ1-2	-	TGTGCCAGCATGGGCCAGAATAATAACTATGGCTACACCTTC	CASMGQNNNYGYTF